These 27 T cell receptor beta chains originate from one sample sequenced in a study of cytomegalovirus exposure and HLA in healthy donors. With 60 Vbeta and 13 Jbeta primers, the PCR was carried out. TCRdb keeps only in-frame clones here, not all; method: immunoSEQ multiplex PCR. The sample contains 250,000 to 350,000 clones, around 86% of which appear only once. Sequencing was done on a sample of PBMCs. The receptors stem from a man aged 40-55 years in good health and CMV-seropositive.

The V call is TRBV18, the J call TRBJ1-1, with D tentatively TRBD1 (5 bases). The CDR3 is made up of 13 amino acids. The V gene lost 6 bases and the J gene lost 0 bases, with 8 bases spanning the gap. In germline, CDR1 is KGHSH, CDR2 LQKENI. This CDR3 reads CASSEGVNTEAFF. The CDR3 region has the DNA TGTGCCAGCTCTGAAGGGGTGAACACTGAAGCTTTCTTT. The full variable domain, in which reference TRBV18 and TRBJ1-1 provide the parts outside the CDR3, is NAGVMQNPRHLVRRRGQEARLRCSPMKGHSHVYWYRQLPEEGLKFMVYLQKENIIDESGMPKERFSAEFPKEGPSILRIQQVVRGDSAAYFCASSEGVNTEAFFGQGTRLTVV.

The chain combines TRBV6-1 with TRBJ2-3; TRBD2 matches at 7 bases. Germline assignment: CDR1 MNHNS and CDR2 SASEGT. The length of the CDR3 is 14 residues. V lost 0 bases to trimming and J lost 6 bases; unmatched junction nucleotides: 3. This CDR3 is CASSEAGGVDTQYF. For the CDR3, the DNA is TGTGCCAGCAGTGAAGCGGGGGGGGTGGATACGCAGTATTTT.

The V gene is TRBV5-6, the J gene TRBJ1-5, with D unresolved. The CDR3 is 16 amino acids. The germline gives CDR1 SGHDT, CDR2 YYEEEE. V was cut by 2 bases and J by 1 base, with 13 bases left in between. The CDR3: CASSFWAAVSNQPQHF. The CDR3 DNA follows: TGTGCCAGCAGCTTCTGGGCAGCAGTCAGCAATCAGCCCCAGCATTTT.

This chain joins TRBV5-5 and TRBJ1-1; TRBD1 matches at 9 bases. Germline trimming cut 4 bases from V and 7 bases from J; bases unmatched to any gene: 8. CDR3 length equals 14 residues. The germline gives CDR1 SGHKS, CDR2 YYEKEE (reference sequence). The CDR3 DNA reads TGTGCCAGCAGCCCTACGGGACAGGGTCTTGAAGCTTTCTTT. This codes for CASSPTGQGLEAFF.

The chain combines TRBV5-1 with TRBJ1-1; perhaps TRBD1 as D (6 bases). CDR3 length: 15 amino acids. The germline V and J ends were trimmed by 3 bases and 3 bases, with 15 bases remaining between them. CDR1 SGHRS and CDR2 YFSETQ come from the germline V gene. The CDR3 DNA is TGCGCCAGCAGCTCACTAGGGCAGGGGCACACTGAAGCTTTCTTT. Protein: CASSSLGQGHTEAFF.

The chain couples TRBV5-5 to TRBJ2-5; D is perhaps TRBD2 (5 bases). Looked up from germline, CDR1 is SGHKS and CDR2 is YYEKEE (reference sequence). This CDR3 contains 14 residues. Trimming removed 4 bases at V and 1 base at J, with 11 bases between. CDR3: CASSRWRSQETQYF. The CDR3 DNA sequence: TGTGCCAGCAGCCGCTGGAGGTCCCAAGAGACCCAGTACTTC.

The chain joins TRBV7-6 to TRBJ1-2; 9 nucleotides line up with TRBD1. Germline V lookup: CDR1 SGHVS, CDR2 FNYEAQ. The CDR3 contains 13 residues. J was trimmed by 8 bases and V by 5 bases; bases with no gene match: 6. The chain's CDR3 is CASSPQGAGGYTF. Written as DNA, the CDR3 is TGTGCCAGCAGCCCACAGGGGGCGGGCGGCTACACCTTC.

The CDR3 nucleotides are TGTGCCAGCATCTCGGAGGGCGGGAGTCCGGAAGAGACCCAGTACTTC. It specifies CASISEGGSPEETQYF. V usage is TRBV7-2 and J usage is TRBJ2-5, with 7 nucleotides matching TRBD2. The CDR3 sequence is 16 residues long. Germline lookup yields CDR1 SGHTA and CDR2 FQGNSA. With V trimmed by 7 bases and J by 3 bases, 14 bases remained unmatched.

The chain is built from TRBV6-6 and TRBJ1-4; no clear D gene. The CDR3 is 15 amino acids. The V end lost 6 bases, the J end lost 6 bases, and 17 bases lay between the germline ends. Germline assignment: CDR1 MNHNY and CDR2 SVGAGI (reference sequence). This chain's CDR3 is CASRSPREVDEKLFF. The CDR3 DNA sequence: TGTGCCAGCAGATCCCCCCGGGAGGTAGATGAAAAACTGTTTTTT.

This sequence joins TRBV15 and TRBJ1-1, with D perhaps matching TRBD1 (5 bases). This CDR3 comprises 13 residues. Germline values: CDR1 LNHNV, CDR2 YYDKDF (reference sequence). The V end was cut by 0 bases, the J end by 8 bases, with 10 bases between. CDR3 protein: CATSRDAGLEAFF. CDR3 coding DNA: TGTGCCACCAGCAGAGATGCGGGGCTGGAAGCTTTCTTT.

CDR3 in amino acids: CASSLLTGQGTGEQFF. The CDR3 coding sequence is TGCGCCAGCAGCCTGCTGACAGGGCAGGGTACAGGTGAGCAGTTCTTC. V and J are TRBV5-1 and TRBJ2-1, with 7 bases fitting TRBD1. Trimming at V came to 4 bases and at J to 9 bases, leaving 16 bases not matched to a gene. The germline V gene encodes CDR1 SGHRS and CDR2 YFSETQ. The CDR3 runs 16 residues.

This chain joins TRBV28 and TRBJ2-2, with a tentative D call TRBD2 (6 bases). In germline, CDR1 is MDHEN, CDR2 SYDVKM. The CDR3 is 14 amino acids. V lost 10 bases to trimming and J lost 4 bases, with 16 bases between them. The CDR3 here is CATGPFGGTGELFF. The CDR3 DNA sequence: TGTGCCACCGGTCCCTTCGGGGGCACCGGGGAGCTGTTTTTT.

The chain is built from TRBV5-1 and TRBJ2-5, with 8 bases identical to TRBD1. The CDR3 totals 15 residues. With 1 base clipped from V and 5 bases from J, the junction kept 7 bases outside the gene matches. Germline values: CDR1 SGHRS, CDR2 YFSETQ. DNA of the CDR3: TGCGCCAGCAGCTTGAGTGGACAGGGTAGGGAGACCCAGTACTTC. Residues: CASSLSGQGRETQYF.

The chain links TRBV6-6 to TRBJ1-5, with 7 bases matching TRBD1. This CDR3 comprises 15 residues. Germline assignment: CDR1 MNHNY and CDR2 SVGAGI (reference sequence). The trim removed 5 bases at V and 1 base at J, leaving 5 bases unmatched. As DNA, the CDR3 is TGTGCCAGCAGTACCCAGGACAGGAGCAATCAGCCCCAGCATTTT. Its protein is CASSTQDRSNQPQHF.

CDR3 in amino acids: CATSAARGRGEKLFF. As DNA, the CDR3 is TGTGCCACCTCGGCAGCCAGGGGGCGCGGTGAAAAACTGTTTTTT. The rearrangement joins TRBV28 to TRBJ1-4; 8 bases line up with TRBD1. Per the germline V gene, CDR1 is MDHEN and CDR2 is SYDVKM. Trimming removed 10 bases from V and 7 bases from J; junction bases left unmatched: 14. There are 15 residues in the CDR3.

The chain uses TRBV11-2 and TRBJ2-1, with 10 bases fitting TRBD1. V gave up 8 bases and J gave up 7 bases; unmatched junction bases: 11. There are 15 residues in the CDR3. Germline CDR1 and CDR2: SGHAT and FQNNGV. CDR3 nucleotide sequence: TGTGCCAGCGGGATAGGGACAGGGGCCCTGAATGAGCAGTTCTTC. Translated: CASGIGTGALNEQFF. The variable domain in full, completed from reference TRBV11-2 and TRBJ2-1, reads EAGVAQSPRYKIIEKRQSVAFWCNPISGHATLYWYQQILGQGPKLLIQFQNNGVVDDSQLPKDRFSAERLKGVDSTLKIQPAKLEDSAVYLCASGIGTGALNEQFFGPGTRLTVL.

This clone is a singleton in its sample. The chain has TRBV7-2 and TRBJ2-7; 7 bases align to TRBD2. Trimming took 3 bases from V and 2 from J; bases not matched to a gene: 1. There are 13 residues in the CDR3. Germline V gives CDR1 SGHTA, CDR2 FQGNSA. The CDR3 sequence is CASSFTSAYEQYF. In DNA form, the CDR3 reads TGTGCCAGCAGCTTCACTAGCGCCTACGAGCAGTACTTC.

This rearrangement joins TRBV19 to TRBJ2-7; tentative D call: TRBD1 (6 bases). Germline V lookup: CDR1 LNHDA, CDR2 SQIVND (reference sequence). CDR3 length: 14 amino acids. Deletions cut 4 bases from V and 2 bases from J, with 12 bases between. The CDR3 DNA reads as TGTGCCAGTAGTACAGGGGTACGAACCTACGAGCAGTACTTC. This gives the protein CASSTGVRTYEQYF. Drawing the rest from reference TRBV19 and TRBJ2-7, the complete variable domain is DGGITQSPKYLFRKEGQNVTLSCEQNLNHDAMYWYRQDPGQGLRLIYYSQIVNDFQKGDIAEGYSVSREKKESFPLTVTSAQKNPTAFYLCASSTGVRTYEQYFGPGTRLTVT.

This clone turned up a few times. The V gene is TRBV10-3, the J gene TRBJ2-6; TRBD2 aligns across 11 bases. V was pared by 10 bases and J by 0 bases, with 2 bases of the junction left unmatched. Germline lookup yields CDR1 ENHRY and CDR2 SYGVKD. This CDR3 spans 15 amino acids. CDR3 nucleotides: TGTGCCACTAGCGGGAGGAACTCTGGGGCCAACGTCCTGACTTTC. It specifies CATSGRNSGANVLTF.

The CDR3, as DNA: TGTGCCAGCAGCCAACGGGGAGGGGCGAACACCGGGGAGCTGTTTTTT. It is translated as CASSQRGGANTGELFF. V and J are TRBV7-2 and TRBJ2-2; 7 bases are a match to TRBD2. The CDR3 sequence is 16 residues long. V lost 5 bases to trimming and J lost 0 bases; unmatched junction nucleotides: 6. Per germline, CDR1 SGHTA and CDR2 FQGNSA.

Worth noting for this clone: Other nucleotide sequences from this sample produce the same CDR3. This chain uses TRBV6-5 with TRBJ2-7; 9 bases are a match to TRBD1. Germline lookup yields CDR1 MNHEY and CDR2 SVGAGI. V was pared by 3 bases and J by 3 bases, with 3 bases of the junction left unmatched. CDR3 length: 14 residues. The CDR3 region is CASSYRDRVYEQYF. CDR3 DNA: TGTGCCAGCAGTTATCGGGACAGGGTCTACGAGCAGTACTTC.

This sequence joins TRBV5-1 and TRBJ2-7, with 7 bases identical to TRBD2. V lost 1 base to trimming and J lost 7 bases; unmatched junction nucleotides: 11. In germline, CDR1 is SGHRS, CDR2 YFSETQ. The CDR3 consists of 15 residues. The CDR3 spells CASSLRLARPKEQYF. CDR3 coding DNA: TGCGCCAGCAGCTTGCGACTAGCCCGGCCGAAGGAGCAGTACTTC.

The chain joins TRBV6-5 to TRBJ1-1; D gene uncertain. V dropped 2 bases and J dropped 1 base, with 5 bases sitting between them. This CDR3 is built from 13 residues. CDR1 MNHEY and CDR2 SVGAGI come from the germline V gene. In DNA, the CDR3 is TGTGCCAGCAGTTACGGGCCGAACACTGAAGCTTTCTTT. It is translated as CASSYGPNTEAFF.

The V call is TRBV27, the J call TRBJ2-7, with TRBD1 matching over 8 bases. V lost 6 bases to trimming and J lost 6 bases; unmatched junction nucleotides: 13. Germline V gene data show CDR1 as MNHEY and CDR2 as SMNVEV (reference sequence). This CDR3 has 15 residues. As DNA, the CDR3 is TGTGCCAGCAGCAAGGACAGGGATTCGTTACTCGAGCAGTACTTC. It translates to CASSKDRDSLLEQYF.

CDR3 DNA sequence: TGTGCCAGCAGCTTAAATTTCGGTCCAGGGCTAGCCAAAAACATTCAGTACTTC. This encodes CASSLNFGPGLAKNIQYF. V usage is TRBV7-9 and J usage is TRBJ2-4; weak D call: TRBD1 (5 bases). The V end lost 2 bases, the J end lost 0 bases, and 17 bases lay between the germline ends. The CDR3 sequence is 18 residues long. Germline CDR1 reads SEHNR; CDR2 reads FQNEAQ (reference sequence).

The DNA for the CDR3 is TGTGCCAGCAGCAAAAGGCCTCGGCGCGGCGCCTACGAGCAGTACTTC. Translated: CASSKRPRRGAYEQYF. J is TRBJ2-7 and V is TRBV21-1; the D call of TRBD2 is as the table states it, not checked on the DNA. TRBV21-1 is deemed a pseudogene. CDR3 length: 16 residues.

The V and J genes are TRBV7-9 and TRBJ2-7, with TRBD1 identical over 7 bases. The length of the CDR3 is 15 residues. V was pared by 4 bases and J by 0 bases, with 6 bases of the junction left unmatched. Per the germline V gene, CDR1 is SEHNR and CDR2 is FQNEAQ (reference sequence). The CDR3 nucleotides are TGTGCCAGCAGCTACAGGGGATCAATCTCCTACGAGCAGTACTTC. Its protein is CASSYRGSISYEQYF.